The TCR beta chain described here comes from a study of T cells in women clearing cervical HPV infection. Study at large: Donors had HPV16-related CIN3 or worse; 2 had invasive cancer. Cases' blood sampling followed lesion detection by median approximately 150 days (90 to 200).

Germline lookup yields CDR1 SGHTA and CDR2 FQGTGA. This CDR3 contains 15 residues. Note on this clone: The DNA ends 3 residues before the CDR3 does, and the rest of the CDR3 is filled in from the germline J gene.

Repertoires were generated with immunoSEQ multiplex PCR, while TCRdb's copy carries only in-frame clones and drops some. This table holds roughly 38,000 clones. The sample was blood buffy coat. The sequence came from a woman between 18 and 75 years old with a cervical HPV16 infection that either progressed to CIN3+ or cleared (not recorded which). This chain uses TRBV7-3 with TRBJ1-2; D is possibly TRBD1 (6 bases). The CDR3 is CASSPSGGRTDTYTF. The part of the CDR3 DNA that was read is TGTGCCAGCAGCCCCTCGGGGGGCCGCACAGATACC.